This record looks at one T cell receptor beta chain sequence and its context. These data originate in a study of cytomegalovirus exposure and HLA in healthy donors. There are 13 residues in the CDR3. V lost 5 bases, J lost 11 bases, and 11 bases stayed unmatched. Germline V gene sequence: CDR1 GTSNPN, CDR2 SVGIG (reference sequence). Both 60 Vbeta primers and 13 Jbeta primers went into the PCR. Libraries were prepared by immunoSEQ multiplex PCR; TCRdb keeps only in-frame clonotypes and omits some of them. The sample records roughly 180,000 clones, roughly 80% being singletons. The sequence came from a man aged 25-40 years in good health and CMV-seronegative. The V and J genes are TRBV30 and TRBJ1-1; 10 bases align to TRBD1. The sample taken for sequencing was PBMCs. The CDR3 here is CAWSGQGLIWAFF. The CDR3 region has the DNA TGTGCCTGGTCGGGACAGGGGCTTATTTGGGCTTTCTTT.